A single sample gave rise to the 24 T cell receptor beta chains below, sequenced in a study of OX40 agonist ivuxolimab in advanced cancers. Profiling relied on immunoSEQ multiplex PCR, and the TCRdb table lists in-frame clones only, not all of them. The table records about 76,000 clones, 85% to 90% of them present only once. The specimen comprised CD4+ or CD8+ T cells sorted from blood, sampled in a trial of the OX40 agonist ivuxolimab. All receptors derive from an adult with an advanced solid tumor such as melanoma, head and neck, liver or kidney cancer.

This chain joins TRBV9 and TRBJ2-4; 9 bases align to TRBD1. The germline CDR1 and CDR2 sequences are SGDLS and YYNGEE. V dropped 4 bases and J dropped 6; count of bases not matched to a gene: 8. This CDR3 contains 15 residues. This CDR3 reads CASSLTGGGGNIQYF. CDR3 bases: TGTGCCAGCAGCTTAACAGGGGGCGGTGGAAACATTCAGTACTTC.

The CDR3 loop reads CASSLVRVPDTQYF. CDR3 coding DNA: TGTGCCAGCAGCTTGGTAAGGGTACCAGATACGCAGTATTTT. J is TRBJ2-3 and V is TRBV5-6; D is uncertain. CDR3 size: 14 residues. Germline V lookup: CDR1 SGHDT, CDR2 YYEEEE. V was trimmed by 0 bases and J by 4 bases, leaving 9 bases between them.

The chain employs TRBV7-9 and TRBJ2-7; D tentatively fits TRBD1 or TRBD2 (5 bases each). The CDR3 runs to 13 residues. Germline values: CDR1 SEHNR, CDR2 FQNEAQ (reference sequence). V was shortened by 4 bases and J by 3 bases, with 10 bases between the two germline ends. The CDR3 here is CASSWGRSYEQYF. As DNA, the CDR3 is TGTGCCAGCAGCTGGGGACGGAGCTACGAGCAGTACTTC.

In this sample, this clone turned up once. The J gene is TRBJ2-5, the V gene TRBV7-8; D is ambiguous. The CDR3 extends over 12 amino acids. V was pared by 0 bases and J by 5 bases, with 4 bases between. Looked up from germline, CDR1 is SGHVS and CDR2 is FQNEAQ. This CDR3 reads CASSLASETQYF. In DNA, the CDR3 is TGTGCCAGCAGCTTAGCGAGCGAGACCCAGTACTTC.

V usage is TRBV19 and J usage is TRBJ2-2; D uncertain. The CDR3 totals 12 residues. The germline V gene encodes CDR1 LNHDA and CDR2 SQIVND (reference sequence). Trimming left V 5 bases short and J 1 base short, with 2 bases between. In DNA form, the CDR3 reads TGTGCCAGTAGTCAGAACACCGGGGAGCTGTTTTTT. Translation: CASSQNTGELFF.

The genes are TRBV7-2 and TRBJ1-2; 7 nucleotides agree with TRBD1. CDR3 length: 14 amino acids. The ends lost 5 bases at V and 6 bases at J; junction bases unmatched: 9. Per germline, CDR1 SGHTA and CDR2 FQGNSA. CDR3 nucleotides: TGTGCCAGCAGCCAGGGGGTGGGGGTCGATGGCTACACCTTC. Amino acids: CASSQGVGVDGYTF.

About this clone: Other nucleotide sequences in the sample specify the same CDR3. This rearrangement joins TRBV9 to TRBJ2-7; D might be TRBD2 (5 bases). Germline V gene sequence: CDR1 SGDLS, CDR2 YYNGEE. V was trimmed by 0 bases and J by 6 bases, leaving 10 bases between them. The CDR3 consists of 13 residues. In DNA, the CDR3 is TGTGCCAGCAGCGTAGGTGGGAGTGGCGAGCAGTACTTC. This sequence encodes CASSVGGSGEQYF.

V usage is TRBV28 and J usage is TRBJ2-3; 8 positions match TRBD1. The junction had 7 bases not matched to a gene; V was cut back by 1 base and J by 4 bases. The CDR3 runs 16 residues. The V gene's germline CDR1 is MDHEN and CDR2 SYDVKM. The CDR3 reads CASSLYWQGAADTQYF. In DNA, the CDR3 is TGTGCCAGCAGTTTATACTGGCAGGGGGCCGCAGATACGCAGTATTTT.

The chain couples TRBV11-2 to TRBJ2-7; a possible D gene is TRBD1 (6 bases). V lost 0 bases and J 5 bases, leaving 14 bases between the germline ends. Germline V CDR1 and CDR2: SGHAT, FQNNGV. The CDR3 length is 15 residues. CDR3 bases: TGTGCCAGCAGCTTAGATTTGGGGGCGTCGAACGAGCAGTACTTC. It specifies CASSLDLGASNEQYF.

Only one count was recorded for this clone. The V call is TRBV6-6, the J call TRBJ1-1, with unresolved D. Germline values: CDR1 MNHNY, CDR2 SVGAGI (reference sequence). V was cut by 5 bases and J by 5 bases, with 18 bases left in between. This CDR3 contains 15 residues. CDR3 loop: CASSQKGVRVTEAFF. CDR3 in DNA: TGTGCCAGCAGTCAGAAGGGAGTAAGGGTGACTGAAGCTTTCTTT.

The chain combines TRBV19 with TRBJ1-2; no clear D gene. Per germline, CDR1 LNHDA and CDR2 SQIVND (reference sequence). The CDR3 runs to 15 residues. V shed 3 bases and J shed 5 bases, with 16 bases lying between them. In DNA form, the CDR3 reads TGTGCCAGTAGTATTCGTTCCGGAGTCAAGTATGGCTACACCTTC. It yields the protein CASSIRSGVKYGYTF.

The genes are TRBV6-5 and TRBJ2-3, with TRBD1 matching over 8 bases. This CDR3 is built from 15 residues. Germline V lookup: CDR1 MNHEY, CDR2 SVGAGI. V trimming: 6 bases; J trimming: 0 bases; junction bases outside the gene matches: 5. The chain's CDR3 is CASSPTGDSTDTQYF. CDR3 nucleotides: TGTGCCAGCAGCCCGACAGGGGACAGCACAGATACGCAGTATTTT.

V usage is TRBV5-1 and J usage is TRBJ1-4, with 8 positions matching TRBD1. The V gene's germline CDR1 is SGHRS and CDR2 YFSETQ. The CDR3 runs to 16 residues. V lost 4 bases and J lost 7; bases outside the gene matches: 12. The CDR3 bases are TGCGCCAGCAGCCTTTTAGCCCAGGGGGCGGGTGAAAAACTGTTTTTT. It encodes CASSLLAQGAGEKLFF.

The J gene is TRBJ1-2, the V gene TRBV4-1; D perhaps matches TRBD1 (5 bases). Germline V CDR1 and CDR2: MGHRA, YSYEKL. The CDR3 is 12 residues long. Trimming pared 8 bases from V and 8 bases from J, leaving 15 bases between. The CDR3 sequence: CASRGDGEGYTF. As DNA, the CDR3 is TGCGCCAGCCGAGGGGACGGAGAAGGCTACACCTTC.

The chain links TRBV27 to TRBJ2-7, with 7 positions matching TRBD1. The V gene's germline CDR1 is MNHEY and CDR2 SMNVEV (reference sequence). V dropped 5 bases and J dropped 6; count of bases not matched to a gene: 10. CDR3 length equals 14 residues. The CDR3 nucleotides read TGTGCCAGCAGTCACAGGGGATGGTTGGCCGAGCAGTACTTC. Protein sequence: CASSHRGWLAEQYF.

The chain has TRBV7-9 and TRBJ2-7; TRBD2 aligns across 7 bases. Trimming cost V 5 bases and J 4 bases; bases outside gene matches: 8. CDR3 length: 14 amino acids. The germline V gene has CDR1 SEHNR and CDR2 FQNEAQ (reference sequence). CDR3 amino acids: CASSPFGAGYEQYF. Here the CDR3 DNA reads TGTGCCAGCAGCCCCTTCGGAGCGGGATACGAGCAGTACTTC.

This clone was counted once. This chain uses TRBV6-1 with TRBJ1-2; D is unresolved. Per germline, CDR1 MNHNS and CDR2 SASEGT. V was trimmed by 6 bases and J by 8 bases, leaving 16 bases between them. This CDR3 comprises 13 residues. CDR3 amino acids: CASRPESVRGYTF. DNA of the CDR3: TGTGCCAGCAGACCCGAATCAGTGCGGGGCTACACCTTC.

The gene calls are TRBV21-1 and TRBJ1-6. TRBV21-1 counts as a pseudogene. The CDR3 is 13 residues long. DNA of the CDR3: TGTGCCAGCAGCAAAGGCTCTTATTCACCCCTCCACTTT. This sequence encodes CASSKGSYSPLHF.

Notes on this clone: At one boundary the junction diverges from the germline segment, which might be a read error. This chain uses TRBV7-7 with TRBJ2-2; weak D call: TRBD2 (5 bases). Germline loops: CDR1 SSHAT, CDR2 FNYEAQ (reference sequence). This CDR3 has 16 residues. The CDR3 is CASSSLGGAQPGELFF. The CDR3 DNA reads as TGTGCTAGCAGCTCTCTTGGAGGTGCCCAACCCGGGGAGCTGTTTTTT. Based on the CDR3 plus reference TRBV7-7 and TRBJ2-2, the full variable domain is GAGVSQSPRYKVTKRGQDVTLRCDPISSHATLYWYQQALGQGPEFLTYFNYEAQPDKSGLPSDRFSAERPEGSISTLTIQRTEQRDSAMYRCASSSLGGAQPGELFFGEGSRLTVL.

This clone was seen a single time. The chain employs TRBV19 and TRBJ2-7; 8 bases align to TRBD1. Germline CDR1 and CDR2: LNHDA and SQIVND (reference sequence). The CDR3 loop spans 13 amino acids. V trimming: 7 bases; J trimming: 7 bases; junction bases outside the gene matches: 9. CDR3 sequence reads: CASTPTGGREQYF. For the CDR3, the DNA is TGTGCCAGTACTCCCACAGGGGGTCGGGAGCAGTACTTC.

The chain uses TRBV2 and TRBJ2-6, with D maybe TRBD2 (5 bases). The V gene's germline CDR1 is SNHLY and CDR2 FYNNEI. This CDR3 comprises 14 residues. DNA for the CDR3: TGTGCGGGGTTCGGGGTTTCTGGGGCCAACGTCCTGACTTTC. Translating gives CAGFGVSGANVLTF.

The V gene is TRBV28, the J gene TRBJ2-7; 11 bases agree with TRBD2. The CDR3 extends over 16 amino acids. Germline V gene lookup returns CDR1 MDHEN and CDR2 SYDVKM. The V and J ends lost 6 bases and 1 base, in that order; junction bases with no gene match: 8. The CDR3 coding sequence is TGTGCCAGCAGGGGCTTAGCGGGAGGGCGGTCCTACGAGCAGTACTTC. It specifies CASRGLAGGRSYEQYF.

The chain is built from TRBV5-4 and TRBJ2-3, with D hard to call. V was clipped by 4 bases and J by 5 bases, with 8 bases between them. This CDR3 has 12 amino acids. From germline, CDR1 is SGHNT and CDR2 YYREEE (reference sequence). CDR3 loop: CASSRDQDTQYF. The CDR3 DNA reads TGTGCCAGCAGCCGTGACCAAGATACGCAGTATTTT.

This clone was seen once. J is TRBJ1-2 and V is TRBV5-4, with D possibly being TRBD1 (6 bases). The CDR3 contains 14 residues. Looked up from germline, CDR1 is SGHNT and CDR2 is YYREEE (reference sequence). With 0 bases removed from V and 7 bases from J, the gap between germline ends came to 13 bases. In DNA, the CDR3 is TGTGCCAGCAGCTTGGAAGCAGGGGCTGGTGGCTACACCTTC. Amino acids: CASSLEAGAGGYTF.